The rows below give T cell receptor beta chains drawn from one sample of a study of OX40 agonist ivuxolimab in advanced cancers. Assay used: immunoSEQ multiplex PCR; TCRdb lists only in-frame clones, some missing. The sample lists around 80,000 clones; roughly 90% were seen once. The starting material was CD4+ or CD8+ T cells sorted from blood, obtained in a trial of the OX40 agonist ivuxolimab. These receptors were taken from an adult with an advanced solid tumor such as melanoma, head and neck, liver or kidney cancer. Each CDR3 is given with its conserved first and last residue. Fields, in order: V gene, D gene, clone size, J gene, CDR3 protein, CDR3 DNA. The D gene is left open where the match is weak. The listing skips clone size in some rows; elsewhere it reads once, few, many or a size class.

v_call: TRBV29-1
d_call: -
clone_size: -
j_call: TRBJ2-7
cdr3_aa: CSVALSVSDTPYEQYF
cdr3_nt: TGCAGCGTTGCTCTTTCGGTTTCGGACACTCCCTACGAGCAGTACTTC

v_call: TRBV5-1
d_call: -
clone_size: -
j_call: TRBJ2-3
cdr3_aa: CASSFRGPTDTQYF
cdr3_nt: TGCGCCAGCAGCTTCCGGGGCCCCACAGATACGCAGTATTTT

v_call: TRBV5-1
d_call: -
clone_size: -
j_call: TRBJ2-1
cdr3_aa: CASSLTATSYNEQFF
cdr3_nt: TGCGCCAGCAGCTTGACAGCGACCTCCTACAATGAGCAGTTCTTC

v_call: TRBV11-1
d_call: -
clone_size: once
j_call: TRBJ1-2
cdr3_aa: CASSLEDRGYGYTF
cdr3_nt: TGTGCCAGCAGCTTAGAGGATCGGGGCTATGGCTACACCTTC

v_call: TRBV30
d_call: -
clone_size: -
j_call: TRBJ1-3
cdr3_aa: CAWSVRAASGNTIYF
cdr3_nt: TGTGCCTGGAGTGTCCGGGCAGCCTCTGGAAACACCATATATTTT

v_call: TRBV28
d_call: TRBD1
clone_size: -
j_call: TRBJ1-2
cdr3_aa: CASSFTQGDFDFYGYTF
cdr3_nt: TGTGCCAGCAGTTTTACCCAGGGGGATTTCGATTTCTATGGCTACACCTTC

v_call: TRBV7-9
d_call: -
clone_size: -
j_call: TRBJ1-5
cdr3_aa: CASSTSGGSGNQPQHF
cdr3_nt: TGTGCCAGCAGTACCAGCGGGGGTTCAGGGAATCAGCCCCAGCATTTT

v_call: TRBV30
d_call: TRBD1
clone_size: -
j_call: TRBJ1-2
cdr3_aa: CAWTSGQGNYGYTF
cdr3_nt: TGTGCCTGGACGAGCGGACAGGGGAACTATGGCTACACCTTC

v_call: TRBV28
d_call: -
clone_size: -
j_call: TRBJ1-2
cdr3_aa: CASSPMGGDRNYGYTF
cdr3_nt: TGTGCCAGCAGTCCAATGGGCGGGGATAGGAACTATGGCTACACCTTC

v_call: TRBV9
d_call: -
clone_size: -
j_call: TRBJ1-2
cdr3_aa: CASSVRDLETVAGYTF
cdr3_nt: TGTGCCAGCAGTGTCCGGGACCTCGAAACGGTCGCTGGCTACACCTTC

v_call: TRBV5-8
d_call: -
clone_size: -
j_call: TRBJ1-1
cdr3_aa: CASRRGGPTTEAFF
cdr3_nt: TGTGCCAGCAGGCGGGGGGGGCCGACCACTGAAGCTTTCTTT

v_call: TRBV5-4
d_call: TRBD2
clone_size: -
j_call: TRBJ2-3
cdr3_aa: CASNPTSGRGVTDTQYF
cdr3_nt: TGTGCCAGCAACCCGACTAGCGGGAGAGGGGTTACAGATACGCAGTATTTT

v_call: TRBV6-6
d_call: TRBD2
clone_size: -
j_call: TRBJ2-1
cdr3_aa: CASDMGRGGTSLARFF
cdr3_nt: TGTGCCAGCGATATGGGCAGGGGCGGGACTAGCCTAGCCCGGTTCTTC

v_call: TRBV28
d_call: TRBD2
clone_size: -
j_call: TRBJ2-7
cdr3_aa: CASSLGLAGLRVYF
cdr3_nt: TGTGCCAGCAGTTTAGGCCTAGCGGGACTGAGAGTGTACTTC

v_call: TRBV18
d_call: -
clone_size: -
j_call: TRBJ2-3
cdr3_aa: CASSPVRTGLGTDTQYF
cdr3_nt: TGTGCCAGCTCACCGGTGCGGACGGGGCTTGGCACAGATACGCAGTATTTT

v_call: TRBV11-2
d_call: -
clone_size: -
j_call: TRBJ1-5
cdr3_aa: CASSLGHSSNQPQHF
cdr3_nt: TGTGCCAGCAGCCTGGGACATAGTAGCAATCAGCCCCAGCATTTT

v_call: TRBV9
d_call: -
clone_size: -
j_call: TRBJ2-5
cdr3_aa: CASSRDGGEGTQYF
cdr3_nt: TGTGCCAGCAGCCGAGACGGGGGCGAGGGGACCCAGTACTTC